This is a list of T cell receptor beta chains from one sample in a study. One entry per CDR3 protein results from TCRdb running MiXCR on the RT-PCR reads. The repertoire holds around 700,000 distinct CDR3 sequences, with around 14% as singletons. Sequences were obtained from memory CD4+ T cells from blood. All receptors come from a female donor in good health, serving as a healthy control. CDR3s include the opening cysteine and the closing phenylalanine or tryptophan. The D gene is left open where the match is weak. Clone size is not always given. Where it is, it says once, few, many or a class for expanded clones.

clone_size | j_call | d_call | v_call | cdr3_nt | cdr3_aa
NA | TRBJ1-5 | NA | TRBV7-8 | TGTGCCAGCACCCCCGGCAGCTGGACGAGCAATCAGCCCCAGCATTTT | CASTPGSWTSNQPQHF
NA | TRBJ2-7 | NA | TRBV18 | TGTGCCAGCTCCCCGTTGAGGTCTGGGGAGCAGTACTTC | CASSPLRSGEQYF
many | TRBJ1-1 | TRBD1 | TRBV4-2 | TGTGCCAGCAGCCGGGACAGGGGGCGGGGGACTGAAGCTTTCTTT | CASSRDRGRGTEAFF
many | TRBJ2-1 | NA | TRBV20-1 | TGCAGTGCCCACGGGGGCAATGAGCAGTTCTTC | CSAHGGNEQFF
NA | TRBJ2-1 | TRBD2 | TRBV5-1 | TGCGCCAGCAGCCTCGCAACTAGCGCGTCCCCCCCCAATGAGCAGTTCTTC | CASSLATSASPPNEQFF
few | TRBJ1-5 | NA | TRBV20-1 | TGCAGTGCTAGAGATTCAGTTAGCAATCAGCCCCAGCATTTT | CSARDSVSNQPQHF
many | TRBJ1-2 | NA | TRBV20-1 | TGCAGTGCCCCCCGTCGGGGGAACTATGGCTACACCTTC | CSAPRRGNYGYTF
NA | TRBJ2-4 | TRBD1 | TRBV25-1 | TGTGCCAGCAGTGAAGACCTGGGACAGGGGACCAGCCCAAACATTCAGTACTTC | CASSEDLGQGTSPNIQYF
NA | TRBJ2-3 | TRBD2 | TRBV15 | TGTGCCACCTGGGCGGGAGGTAACACAGATACGCAGTATTTT | CATWAGGNTDTQYF
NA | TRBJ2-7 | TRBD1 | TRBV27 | TGTGCCAGCAGTTGGAGCACCGGGACAGGGGGTCGGTACGAGCAGTACTTC | CASSWSTGTGGRYEQYF
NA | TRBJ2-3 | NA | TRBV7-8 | TGTGCCGGCAGCTTATCGTTCGATACGCAGTATTTT | CAGSLSFDTQYF
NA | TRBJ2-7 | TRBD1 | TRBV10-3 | TGTGCCATCGAGTCCGGGACAGGGGCTTACGAGCAGTACTTC | CAIESGTGAYEQYF
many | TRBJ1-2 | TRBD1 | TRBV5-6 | TGTGCCAGCAGCTCACCGGGACAGCAAGGCTATGGCTACACCTTC | CASSSPGQQGYGYTF
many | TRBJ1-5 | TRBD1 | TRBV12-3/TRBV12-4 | TGTGCCAGCAGTGGACTCCGGACAGGGGGGAATCAGCCCCAGCATTTT | CASSGLRTGGNQPQHF
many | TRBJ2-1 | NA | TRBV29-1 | TGCAGCGTTGACACCCCCCCCGTCCCCAATGAGCAGTTCTTC | CSVDTPPVPNEQFF
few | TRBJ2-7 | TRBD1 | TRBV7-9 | TGTGCCAGCAGCTTAGGGACAGGGGCCCGCGTCGACGAGCAGTACTTC | CASSLGTGARVDEQYF
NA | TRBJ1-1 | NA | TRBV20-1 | TGCAGTGCTACATCACCGCGGACGGGGAACACTGAAGCTTTCTTT | CSATSPRTGNTEAFF
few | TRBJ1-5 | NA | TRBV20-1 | TGCAGTGCCGAACAAGGGGTGGATCAGCCCCAGCATTTT | CSAEQGVDQPQHF
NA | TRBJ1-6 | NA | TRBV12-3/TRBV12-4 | TGTGCCAGCAGCCAGGGGCGGGTGAATTCACCCCTCCACTTT | CASSQGRVNSPLHF
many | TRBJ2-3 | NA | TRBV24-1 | TGTGCCACCGCAGGGGCGGCGACAGATACGCAGTATTTT | CATAGAATDTQYF
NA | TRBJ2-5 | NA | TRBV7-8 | TGTGCCAGCAACCAACAAGGGGGTACGAAGACCCAGTACTTC | CASNQQGGTKTQYF
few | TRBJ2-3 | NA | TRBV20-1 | TGCAGCCTACCAGGGCGCGGGACAGATACGCAGTATTTT | CSLPGRGTDTQYF
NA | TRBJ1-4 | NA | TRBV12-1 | TGTGCCAGCACCTCAAACTCCGGCCAGAGATCAACTAATGAAAAACTGTTTTTT | CASTSNSGQRSTNEKLFF
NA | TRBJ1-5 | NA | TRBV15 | TGTGCCACCGCCCAGGGCGGGTACGAACAGCCCCAGCATTTT | CATAQGGYEQPQHF
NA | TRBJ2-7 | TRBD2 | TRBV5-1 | TGCGCCAGCAGCCTCCGGGACTACGGGTACGAGCAGTACTTC | CASSLRDYGYEQYF
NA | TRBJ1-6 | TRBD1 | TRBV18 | TGTGCCAGCTCACCACGTGGACAGGGCTATAATTCACCCCTCCACTTT | CASSPRGQGYNSPLHF
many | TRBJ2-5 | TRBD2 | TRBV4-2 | TGTGCCAGCAGCCAGATAGGACTAGCGGGGGAGACCCAGTACTTC | CASSQIGLAGETQYF
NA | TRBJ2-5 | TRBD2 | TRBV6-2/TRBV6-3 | TGTGCCAGCAGTACCCGGACTAGCGGGAGCCCAGAGACCCAGTACTTC | CASSTRTSGSPETQYF
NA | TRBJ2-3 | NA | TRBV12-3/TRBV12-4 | TGTGCCAGCAGTTTAACGTCTAGGAGCTTTGGGTTCCCGGATACGCAGTATTTT | CASSLTSRSFGFPDTQYF
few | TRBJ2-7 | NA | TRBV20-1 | TGCAGTGCTACTTTAGCGCCGACCTACGAGCAGTACTTC | CSATLAPTYEQYF
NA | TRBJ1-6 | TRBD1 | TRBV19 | TGTGCCAGTAGTACCACAGGGGATTCACCCCTCCACTTT | CASSTTGDSPLHF
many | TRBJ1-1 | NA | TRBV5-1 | TGCGCCAGCAGCTTGGGGGGCATCACTGAAGCTTTCTTT | CASSLGGITEAFF
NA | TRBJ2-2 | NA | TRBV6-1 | TGTGCCAGCAGTGAAAGCCACAGGGTGACCGGGGAGCTGTTTTTT | CASSESHRVTGELFF
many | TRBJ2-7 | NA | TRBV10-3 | TGTGCCATCAGTGAGTCAAAACCGCCCTACTACGAGCAGTACTTC | CAISESKPPYYEQYF
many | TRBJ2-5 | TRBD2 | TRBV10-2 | TGCGCCAGCATACCTTGGACTAGCGGGAGAGCCCAAGAGACCCAGTACTTC | CASIPWTSGRAQETQYF
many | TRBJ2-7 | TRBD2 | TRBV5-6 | TGTGCCAGCAGCTCCGGGACTAGCGGGAGTGGGTCCTACGAGCAGTACTTC | CASSSGTSGSGSYEQYF
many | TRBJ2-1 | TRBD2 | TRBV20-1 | TGCAGTGGTAACCTAGCGGGAGGGAACAATGAGCAGTTCTTC | CSGNLAGGNNEQFF
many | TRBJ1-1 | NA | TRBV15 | TGTGCCACCAGCTTTACCGGGAATACTGAAGCTTTCTTT | CATSFTGNTEAFF
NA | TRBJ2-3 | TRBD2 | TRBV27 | TGTGCCAGCACCAAAACGGGCCGGGAGGGCCCTACGCAGTATTTT | CASTKTGREGPTQYF
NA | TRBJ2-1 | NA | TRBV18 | TGTGCCAGCTCACCACGGCCAGATTACAATGAGCAGTTCTTC | CASSPRPDYNEQFF
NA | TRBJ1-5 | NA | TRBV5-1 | TGCGCCAGCAGCTTGGATTCATCCCAGCCCCAGCATTTT | CASSLDSSQPQHF
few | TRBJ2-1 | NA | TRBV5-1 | TGCGCCAGCAGCTTAGACGTCTCGGGGGATCAGTTCTTC | CASSLDVSGDQFF
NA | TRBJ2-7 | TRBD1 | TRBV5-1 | TGCGCCAGCAGCTCGGAGGGGACAGGAACCTACGAGCAGTACTTC | CASSSEGTGTYEQYF
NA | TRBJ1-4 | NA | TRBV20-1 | TGCAGTGCTAGAGAGGGAGCAGGAGGAGAAAAACTGTTTTTT | CSAREGAGGEKLFF
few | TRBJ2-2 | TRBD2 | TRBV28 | TGTGCCGCCTTAGCGGGAGTCGTGCCGAACACCGGGGAGCTGTTTTTT | CAALAGVVPNTGELFF
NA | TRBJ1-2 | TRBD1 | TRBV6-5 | TGTGCCAGCAGTACGACAGGGGGCGCGACCGGCTACACCTTC | CASSTTGGATGYTF
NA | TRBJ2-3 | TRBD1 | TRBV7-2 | TGTGCCAGCAGCCCCCCGACAGGGGCAGATACGCAGTATTTT | CASSPPTGADTQYF
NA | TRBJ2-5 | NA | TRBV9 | TGTGCCAGCGCAAACGGACCTTCTAGGGAGACCCAGTACTTC | CASANGPSRETQYF
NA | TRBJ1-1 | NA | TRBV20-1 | TGCAGTGCTAGAGAAAGTCGGGCAGCCATCGTTATGAACACTGAAGCTTTCTTT | CSARESRAAIVMNTEAFF
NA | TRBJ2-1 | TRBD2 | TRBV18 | TGTGCCAGCTCACCGGTGGCGGGAGTCAGAACGAGCTCCTACAATGAGCAGTTCTTC | CASSPVAGVRTSSYNEQFF
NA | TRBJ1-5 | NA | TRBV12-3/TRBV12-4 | TGTGCCAGCAGCCCCCATCCCCTAAGGGATCAGCCCCAGCATTTT | CASSPHPLRDQPQHF
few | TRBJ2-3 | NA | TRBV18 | TGTGCCAGCTCACCAAACAAGATTAGCGTTCAGGGCACAGATACGCAGTATTTT | CASSPNKISVQGTDTQYF
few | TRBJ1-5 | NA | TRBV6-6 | TGTGCCAGCAGCGGGACAACGCACAATCAGCCCCAGCATTTT | CASSGTTHNQPQHF
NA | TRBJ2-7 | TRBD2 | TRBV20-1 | TGCAGTGCTAGGCTCCGACTAGCGGGAAACCAAGGGCAGTACTTC | CSARLRLAGNQGQYF
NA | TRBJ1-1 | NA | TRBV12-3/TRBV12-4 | TGTGCCAGCAGTCCCAATCACAGGGCGCGGGAGCATACTGAAGCTTTCTTT | CASSPNHRAREHTEAFF
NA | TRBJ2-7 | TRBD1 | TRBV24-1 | TGTGCCACCAGTGATTCCGGGACAGGGAAAGGCGAGCAGTACTTC | CATSDSGTGKGEQYF
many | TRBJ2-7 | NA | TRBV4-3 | TGCGCCAGCAGGCTAACCTACTCCTACGAGCAGTACTTC | CASRLTYSYEQYF
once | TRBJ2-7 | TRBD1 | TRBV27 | TGTGCCAGCAGTCGACAGGGGTTCGACAATGAGCAGTACTTC | CASSRQGFDNEQYF
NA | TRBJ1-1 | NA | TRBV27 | TGTGCCAGCAGTTTAGTGGGGACGAATACTGAAGCTTTCTTT | CASSLVGTNTEAFF
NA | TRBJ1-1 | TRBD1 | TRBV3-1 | TGTGCCAGCAGCCAGTCTCAGGGGGCCACTGAAGCTTTCTTT | CASSQSQGATEAFF